This T cell receptor (beta chain) came from a study of blood T cell repertoires in COVID-19. For the study at large: The United States, Italy and Spain supplied acute and convalescent COVID-19 samples. T cells, B-cell-depleted T cells, or PBMCs supplied cDNA or gDNA.

The V gene lost 4 bases and the J gene lost 4 bases, with 12 bases spanning the gap. The CDR3 consists of 14 residues. CDR1 is SGDLS and CDR2 is YYNGEE in the germline V gene. Authors' methods: Scientists estimated how many nucleated cells there were by amplifying reference gene primers. Sequencing was performed with immunoSEQ multiplex PCR; in TCRdb, only in-frame clones are kept and a portion is missing. Clone size and the V and J calls come from that table; the DNA yielded D and trimming. The table has roughly 150,000 clones, roughly 87% seen once; the top ten hold more than 5%. Sequenced material: peripheral blood. The receptor comes from a human donor in a cohort sampled during active COVID-19. The genes are TRBV9 and TRBJ2-1; the D gene is possibly TRBD1 (6 bases). The chain's CDR3 is CASSHRESYNEQFF. CDR3 bases: TGTGCCAGCAGCCACAGGGAGAGTTACAATGAGCAGTTCTTC.